These 2 T cell receptor beta chains share one sample of origin, sequenced in a study of cytomegalovirus exposure and HLA in healthy donors. In the PCR, 60 Vbeta and 13 Jbeta primers were used. Sequenced by immunoSEQ multiplex PCR; TCRdb stores in-frame clones only, minus some. The repertoire holds over 150,000 clones, under 85% seen once, with around 1.6% in the top ten. The sequenced sample consisted of PBMCs. The receptors stem from a woman aged 18-29 years in good health and CMV-seronegative.

This clone was counted between two and nine times. The genes are TRBV28 and TRBJ1-5, with D possibly TRBD1 on 6 matching bases. This CDR3 comprises 15 residues. Germline-derived CDR1 and CDR2 are MDHEN and SYDVKM. The V end was cut by 5 bases, the J end by 0 bases, with 11 bases between. CDR3 region: CASSLQGYSNQPQHF. As DNA, the CDR3 is TGTGCCAGCAGTCTACAGGGATATAGCAATCAGCCCCAGCATTTT. Combining the CDR3 with reference TRBV28 and TRBJ1-5 gives the whole variable domain DVKVTQSSRYLVKRTGEKVFLECVQDMDHENMFWYRQDPGLGLRLIYFSYDVKMKEKGDIPEGYSVSREKKERFSLILESASTNQTSMYLCASSLQGYSNQPQHFGDGTRLSIL.

The V gene is TRBV2, the J gene TRBJ2-7; no firm D call. The CDR3 extends over 11 amino acids. V lost 7 bases, J lost 3 bases, and 7 bases lay in between. Germline values: CDR1 SNHLY, CDR2 FYNNEI. The CDR3 sequence: CASIGSYEQYF. CDR3 nucleotide sequence: TGTGCCAGCATTGGCAGCTACGAGCAGTACTTC.